This paragraph reports one TCR beta chain. Antigen unknown. The V end was cut by 2 bases, the J end by 6 bases, with 26 bases between. CDR1 and CDR2 (germline): MGHRA, YSYEKL. The CDR3 has 18 residues. The sample belongs to a study of shared clonotypes between healthy human individuals. General study points: Sequencing of the sorted subsets was shown by rarefaction to be incomplete despite large depth. With four donors compared, around 5% of naive CD4 clonotypes were shared. Depth of sequencing was expected to influence donor clonotype sharing.

Method: immunoSEQ multiplex PCR; TCRdb's copy keeps in-frame clones and lacks some. The table has around 120,000 clones, 67% seen once. The chain employs TRBV4-1 and TRBJ2-7, with D maybe TRBD1 (6 bases). The sample was memory CD8+ T cells sorted from blood. Subset: CD45RO+ cells pooled with CCR7-negative TemRA cells. This clonotype originated in a woman younger than 45 in good health. The chain's CDR3 is CASSQRLDSGTLGIEQYF. In DNA form, the CDR3 reads TGCGCCAGCAGCCAACGCTTGGATTCGGGGACACTGGGGATCGAGCAGTACTTC.